This T cell receptor (beta chain) was sequenced in a study of blood T cell repertoires in COVID-19. For the study at large: The analysed material was cDNA or gDNA that came from T cells, B-cell-depleted T cells, or PBMCs.

This clone was found once. The CDR3 totals 13 residues. Germline loops: CDR1 KGHSH, CDR2 LQKENI. V lost 1 base and J lost 3; bases outside the gene matches: 0. TCRdb's copy holds only in-frame clones and misses some; the assay was immunoSEQ multiplex PCR. The sample lists 250,000 to 300,000 clones; around four fifths were seen once. The TCR sequence derives from a man aged 60 to 69 with acute or convalescent COVID-19. The chain recombines TRBV18 with TRBJ2-7, with TRBD2 matching over 7 bases. Sequenced input: peripheral blood. The CDR3 DNA is TGTGCCAGCTCACCACGGGAGGGCTACGAGCAGTACTTC. Its translation: CASSPREGYEQYF.